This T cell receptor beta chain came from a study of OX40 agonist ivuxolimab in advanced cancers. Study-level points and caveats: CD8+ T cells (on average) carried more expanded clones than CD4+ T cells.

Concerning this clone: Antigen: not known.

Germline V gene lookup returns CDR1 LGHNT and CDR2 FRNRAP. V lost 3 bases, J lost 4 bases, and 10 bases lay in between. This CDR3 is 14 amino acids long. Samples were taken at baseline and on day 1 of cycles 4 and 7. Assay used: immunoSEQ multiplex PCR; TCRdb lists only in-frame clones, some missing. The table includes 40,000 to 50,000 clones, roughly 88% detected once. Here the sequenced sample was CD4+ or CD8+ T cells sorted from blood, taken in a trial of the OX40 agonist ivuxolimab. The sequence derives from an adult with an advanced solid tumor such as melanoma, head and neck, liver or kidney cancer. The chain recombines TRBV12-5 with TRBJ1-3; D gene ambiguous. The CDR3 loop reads CASGFKGSGNTIYF. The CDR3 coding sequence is TGTGCTAGTGGTTTCAAAGGGTCCGGAAACACCATATATTTT. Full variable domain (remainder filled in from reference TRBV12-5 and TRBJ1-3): DARVTQTPRHKVTEMGQEVTMRCQPILGHNTVFWYRQTMMQGLELLAYFRNRAPLDDSGMPKDRFSAEMPDATLATLKIQPSEPRDSAVYFCASGFKGSGNTIYFGEGSWLTVV.